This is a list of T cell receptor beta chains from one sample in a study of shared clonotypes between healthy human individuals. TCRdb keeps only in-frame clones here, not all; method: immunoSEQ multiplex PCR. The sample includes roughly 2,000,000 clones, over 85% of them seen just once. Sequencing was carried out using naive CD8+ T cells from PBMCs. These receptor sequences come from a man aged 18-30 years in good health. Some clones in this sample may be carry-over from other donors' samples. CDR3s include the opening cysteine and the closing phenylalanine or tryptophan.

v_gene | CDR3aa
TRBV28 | CASSLGPSYEQYF
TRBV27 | CASSLVIAGGEQYF
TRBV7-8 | CASSQGLAGGSYNEQFF
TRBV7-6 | CASSPDRGAQGYTF
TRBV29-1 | CSALGGQGTYEQYF
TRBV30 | CAWSFHLPGETQYF
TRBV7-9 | CASSLIQGNEQFF
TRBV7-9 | CASSLEGSGTYNEQFF
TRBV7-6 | CASSPSSGRAGNTIYF
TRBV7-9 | CASSRTGYYGYTF
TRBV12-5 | CASGLSPSGDTGELFF
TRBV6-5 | CASSIGGNEQFF
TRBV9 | CASSVNQGAMGTEAFF
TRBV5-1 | CASSSRRSTDTQYF
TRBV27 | CASSPGRAAVQFF
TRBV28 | CASSLWMASGGDEQFF
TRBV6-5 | CASSYSGNQETQYF
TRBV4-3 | CASSQGLRGNEQFF
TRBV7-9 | CASSRATGGLNYGYTF
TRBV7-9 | CASSPPNRDVTGELFF
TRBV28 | CASNSLARHNEQFF
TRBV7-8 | CASSYREGETQYF
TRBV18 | CASSQDYYEQYF
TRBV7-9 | CASSPPVEGVTDTQYF
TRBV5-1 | CASSLGGGQYSEQYF
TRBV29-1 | CSGFSYNEQFF
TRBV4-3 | CASSQIRGERYTF